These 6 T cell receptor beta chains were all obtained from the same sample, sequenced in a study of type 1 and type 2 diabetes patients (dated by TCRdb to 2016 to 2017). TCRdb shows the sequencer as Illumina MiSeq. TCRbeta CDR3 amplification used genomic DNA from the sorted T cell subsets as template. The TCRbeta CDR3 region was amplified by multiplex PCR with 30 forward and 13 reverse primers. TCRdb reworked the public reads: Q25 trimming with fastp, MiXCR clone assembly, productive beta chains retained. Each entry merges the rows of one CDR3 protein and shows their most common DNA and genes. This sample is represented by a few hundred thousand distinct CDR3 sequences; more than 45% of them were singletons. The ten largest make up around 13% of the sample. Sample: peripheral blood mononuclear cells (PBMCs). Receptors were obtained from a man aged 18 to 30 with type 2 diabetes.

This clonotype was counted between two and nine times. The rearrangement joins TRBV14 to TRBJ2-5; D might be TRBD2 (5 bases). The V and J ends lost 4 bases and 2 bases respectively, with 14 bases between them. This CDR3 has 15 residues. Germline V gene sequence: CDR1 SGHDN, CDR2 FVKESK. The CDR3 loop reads CASSRRGLFQETQYF. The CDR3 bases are TGTGCCAGCAGCCGCCGTGGACTGTTTCAAGAGACCCAGTACTTC.

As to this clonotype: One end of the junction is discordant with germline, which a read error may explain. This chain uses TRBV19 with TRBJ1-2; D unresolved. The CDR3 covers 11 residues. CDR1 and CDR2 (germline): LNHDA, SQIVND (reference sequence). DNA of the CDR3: TGTGCCAGCACCACAAAGGATGGCTGCACCTTC. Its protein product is CASTTKDGCTF.

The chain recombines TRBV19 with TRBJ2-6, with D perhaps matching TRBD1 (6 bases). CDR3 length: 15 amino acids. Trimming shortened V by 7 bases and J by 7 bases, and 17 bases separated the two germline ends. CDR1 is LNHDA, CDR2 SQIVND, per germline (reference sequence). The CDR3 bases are TGTGCCAGTAAAATTGAGGGGGTAGGAGCCAACGTCCTGACTTTC. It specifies CASKIEGVGANVLTF. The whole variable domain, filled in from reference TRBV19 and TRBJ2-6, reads DGGITQSPKYLFRKEGQNVTLSCEQNLNHDAMYWYRQDPGQGLRLIYYSQIVNDFQKGDIAEGYSVSREKKESFPLTVTSAQKNPTAFYLCASKIEGVGANVLTFGAGSRLTVL.

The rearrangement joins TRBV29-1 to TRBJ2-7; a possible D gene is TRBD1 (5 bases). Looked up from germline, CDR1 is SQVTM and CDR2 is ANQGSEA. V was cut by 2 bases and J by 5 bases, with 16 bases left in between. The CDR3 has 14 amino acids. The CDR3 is CSVEMQGQRNEQYF. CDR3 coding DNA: TGCAGCGTTGAAATGCAGGGTCAGAGGAACGAGCAGTACTTC.

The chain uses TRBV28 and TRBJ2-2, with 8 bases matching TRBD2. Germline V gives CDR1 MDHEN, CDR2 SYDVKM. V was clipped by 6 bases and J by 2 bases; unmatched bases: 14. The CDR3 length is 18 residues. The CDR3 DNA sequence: TGTGCCAGCAGCCAAGGGGGAGTAGCGGGGTTCAACACCGGGGAGCTGTTTTTT. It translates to CASSQGGVAGFNTGELFF.

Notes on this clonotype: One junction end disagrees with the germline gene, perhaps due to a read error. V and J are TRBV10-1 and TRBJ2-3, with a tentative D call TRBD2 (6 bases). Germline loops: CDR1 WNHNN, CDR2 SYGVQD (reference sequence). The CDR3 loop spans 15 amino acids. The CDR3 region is CASSPLGGTTDTQYF. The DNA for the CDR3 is TGTGCCAGCAGCCCGCTGGGCGGGACCACAGATACGCAGTATTTT.